The 14 T cell receptor beta chains below come from one sample, sequenced in a study of T cell repertoires in cytomegalovirus infection. MiXCR, applied by TCRdb to the reads, yields one record per CDR3 protein. This sample has hundreds of thousands of distinct CDR3 sequences, with about 24% found just once. The sample comprised CD8+ T cells from PBMCs. These receptors all come from a human donor in good health (CMV status not recorded). Some clones in this sample may be carry-over from other donors' samples.

This clonotype was observed a handful of times. The CDR3 reads CASRRDNTDTQYF. The CDR3 DNA sequence: TGTGCCAGCAGACGGGACAACACAGATACGCAGTATTTT. The V and J genes are TRBV6-6 and TRBJ2-3; D possibly corresponds to TRBD1 (6 bases). Deletions cut 6 bases from V and 2 bases from J, with 9 bases between. The CDR3 totals 13 residues. Germline CDR1 and CDR2: MNHNY and SVGAGI (reference sequence).

The chain uses TRBV7-9 and TRBJ2-5; 8 positions agree with TRBD1. Trimming cost V 5 bases and J 1 base; bases outside gene matches: 3. The CDR3 is made up of 14 amino acids. Germline CDR1 is SEHNR and CDR2 is FQNEAQ (reference sequence). CDR3 DNA sequence: TGTGCCAGCAGCGGCGGGACAGGCCAAGAGACCCAGTACTTC. This codes for CASSGGTGQETQYF.

This clonotype was detected a few times. The J gene is TRBJ2-7, the V gene TRBV4-2; a possible D gene is TRBD2 (5 bases). There are 14 residues in the CDR3. The V gene lost 1 base and the J gene lost 5 bases, with 12 bases spanning the gap. Germline loops: CDR1 LGHNA, CDR2 YNFKEQ. DNA of the CDR3: TGTGCCAGCAGCCAAGGGCGAGGGTCCCACGAGCAGTACGTC. Amino acid sequence: CASSQGRGSHEQYV.

The chain combines TRBV11-2 with TRBJ1-1, with 12 bases aligning to TRBD1. Germline loops: CDR1 SGHAT, CDR2 FQNNGV. This CDR3 region has 17 residues. The V segment lost 1 base and the J segment 4 bases; nucleotides outside the gene matches: 7. DNA of the CDR3: TGTGCCAGCAGCTTAGTCGGGACAGGGGGCGTGAGCACTGAAGCTTTCTTT. As protein: CASSLVGTGGVSTEAFF.

Turning to this clonotype: This may arise from a read error, as a much more abundant clone is one base away. The chain recombines TRBV19 with TRBJ2-3; no reliable D call. This CDR3 comprises 15 residues. Germline V gene data show CDR1 as LNHDA and CDR2 as SQIVND (reference sequence). For the CDR3, the DNA is TGTGCCTGTAGTCCCCGTCTGTTCCTCACAGATACGCAGTATTTT. Translation gives CACSPRLFLTDTQYF.

This clonotype was picked up a small number of times. The chain links TRBV15 to TRBJ2-1, with D uncertain. This CDR3 has 13 amino acids. V was shortened by 7 bases and J by 0 bases, with 7 bases between the two germline ends. CDR1 is LNHNV, CDR2 YYDKDF, per germline (reference sequence). CDR3 sequence (DNA): TGTGCCACCAAGAGATACTCCTACAATGAGCAGTTCTTC. It codes for CATKRYSYNEQFF.

This chain links TRBV2 with TRBJ1-1, with 7 positions matching TRBD1. The germline V gene encodes CDR1 SNHLY and CDR2 FYNNEI. Unmatched junction bases numbered 6, after V lost 4 bases and J lost 7 bases. The CDR3 totals 13 residues. The CDR3 protein is CASSAGGSDEAFF. The CDR3 DNA sequence: TGTGCCAGCAGTGCAGGGGGATCGGATGAAGCTTTCTTT.

Comments on this clonotype: One base away lies a much larger clone, so this may be a sequencing read error. The CDR3, as DNA: TGTGCCAGCAGATCGGACGGGGGGCATGGCTACACCTTC. Its protein product is CASRSDGGHGYTF. This chain uses TRBV11-2 with TRBJ1-2, with D tentatively TRBD1 (6 bases). Germline V gene data show CDR1 as SGHAT and CDR2 as FQNNGV. V lost 6 bases and J lost 6, with 14 bases in between. The CDR3 consists of 13 residues.

This chain joins TRBV5-5 and TRBJ1-5, with D unclear. V gave up 0 bases and J gave up 1 base, with 11 bases separating them. Germline values: CDR1 SGHKS, CDR2 YYEKEE (reference sequence). The CDR3 loop spans 16 amino acids. The CDR3 DNA reads TGTGCCAGCAGCTTGGACGAGGGAAGAAGCAATCAGCCCCAGCATTTT. It specifies CASSLDEGRSNQPQHF.

Concerning this clonotype itself: The junction differs from germline at one of its ends, possibly a read error. The rearrangement links TRBV14 to TRBJ2-1, with 7 bases fitting TRBD1. The germline V gene encodes CDR1 SGHDN and CDR2 FVKESK. The CDR3 spans 15 residues. In DNA, the CDR3 is TGTGCCGGCAGCCTAAGAGGGACAGATTACAATGAGCAGTTCTTC. Translating gives CAGSLRGTDYNEQFF.

This clonotype appeared a few times. V and J are TRBV20-1 and TRBJ1-5, with a tentative D call TRBD1 (6 bases). The CDR3 is 16 residues long. CDR1 DFQATT and CDR2 SNEGSKA come from the germline V gene (reference sequence). The V gene lost 6 bases and the J gene lost 4 bases, with 22 bases spanning the gap. This chain's CDR3 is CSAPNHGGGWNQPQHF. CDR3 nucleotide sequence: TGCAGTGCCCCAAACCACGGAGGGGGTTGGAATCAGCCCCAGCATTTT.

This clonotype has more than one count but fewer than ten. The V call is TRBV6-6, the J call TRBJ1-5; possibly TRBD1 for D (5 bases). Germline CDR1 reads MNHNY; CDR2 reads SVGAGI (reference sequence). This CDR3 is built from 15 residues. V lost 3 bases and J 7 bases, leaving 16 bases between the germline ends. The CDR3, as DNA: TGTGCCAGCAGTTATATCAGCGGGGCGGCACAGCCCCAGCATTTT. Its translation is CASSYISGAAQPQHF.

The J gene is TRBJ2-1, the V gene TRBV20-1; 7 nucleotides agree with TRBD2. V gave up 0 bases and J gave up 0 bases; unmatched junction bases: 2. Germline lookup yields CDR1 DFQATT and CDR2 SNEGSKA (reference sequence). The CDR3 loop spans 15 amino acids. The CDR3 loop is CSARDASGSYNEQFF. The CDR3 DNA sequence: TGCAGTGCTAGAGATGCTAGCGGCTCCTACAATGAGCAGTTCTTC.

This chain joins TRBV7-9 and TRBJ2-5; D remains unclear. V shed 4 bases and J shed 1 base, with 13 bases lying between them. The CDR3 loop spans 15 amino acids. The germline V gene encodes CDR1 SEHNR and CDR2 FQNEAQ (reference sequence). CDR3 DNA: TGTGCCAGCAGCTCCGCACCCCGGGCCCAAGAGACCCAGTACTTC. This translates into CASSSAPRAQETQYF.